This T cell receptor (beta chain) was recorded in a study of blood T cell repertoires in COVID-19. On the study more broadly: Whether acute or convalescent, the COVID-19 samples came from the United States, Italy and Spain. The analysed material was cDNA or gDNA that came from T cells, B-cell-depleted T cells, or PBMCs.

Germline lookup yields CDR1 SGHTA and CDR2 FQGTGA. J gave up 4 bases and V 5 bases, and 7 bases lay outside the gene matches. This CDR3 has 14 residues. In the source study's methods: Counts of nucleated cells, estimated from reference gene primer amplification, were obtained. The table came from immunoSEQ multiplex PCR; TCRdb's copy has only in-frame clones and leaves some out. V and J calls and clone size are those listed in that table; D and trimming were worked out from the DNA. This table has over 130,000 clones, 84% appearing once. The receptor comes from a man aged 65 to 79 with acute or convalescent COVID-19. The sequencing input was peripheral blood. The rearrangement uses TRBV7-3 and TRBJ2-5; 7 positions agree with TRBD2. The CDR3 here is CASSLGGSGETQYF. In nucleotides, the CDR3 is TGTGCCAGCAGCCTAGGCGGGAGCGGAGAGACCCAGTACTTC.